Each of the 24 T cell receptor beta chains below was sequenced from the same sample in a study of cytomegalovirus exposure and HLA in healthy donors. Researchers ran the PCR with 60 Vbeta and 13 Jbeta primers. The table came from immunoSEQ multiplex PCR; TCRdb's copy has only in-frame clones and leaves some out. The table records some 150,000 clones, 80% of them present only once. Sequencing input: PBMCs. The receptors shown here come from a woman in her forties or fifties in good health and CMV-seropositive.

The chain joins TRBV2 to TRBJ2-7; 7 nucleotides align to TRBD1. The V gene's germline CDR1 is SNHLY and CDR2 FYNNEI. V lost 6 bases and J lost 1; bases outside the gene matches: 6. The CDR3 covers 14 residues. The CDR3 sequence: CASRNRTGSYEQYF. The DNA of the CDR3 is TGTGCCAGCAGAAACCGGACAGGTTCCTACGAGCAGTACTTC.

The chain has TRBV5-6 and TRBJ1-5; 7 nucleotides line up with TRBD1. The CDR3 has 13 residues. Germline V gene data show CDR1 as SGHDT and CDR2 as YYEEEE. Trimming removed 4 bases from V and 4 bases from J; junction bases left unmatched: 2. The CDR3 bases are TGTGCCAGCAGCGGCAGGGGGAATCAGCCCCAGCATTTT. This codes for CASSGRGNQPQHF. The full variable domain, with the rest looked up from reference TRBV5-6 and TRBJ1-5, is DAGVTQSPTHLIKTRGQQVTLRCSPKSGHDTVSWYQQALGQGPQFIFQYYEEEERQRGNFPDRFSGHQFPNYSSELNVNALLLGDSALYLCASSGRGNQPQHFGDGTRLSIL.

This chain uses TRBV30 with TRBJ2-5; the match to TRBD2 covers 9 bases. Germline trimming cut 3 bases from V and 3 bases from J; bases unmatched to any gene: 5. The CDR3 is 14 residues long. Germline V gene sequence: CDR1 GTSNPN, CDR2 SVGIG (reference sequence). The CDR3 region is CAWSLGLAKETQYF. DNA for the CDR3: TGTGCCTGGAGCCTGGGACTAGCTAAAGAGACCCAGTACTTC.

The V call is TRBV7-2, the J call TRBJ2-1; tentative D call: TRBD1 (6 bases). CDR3 length equals 15 residues. The germline V gene has CDR1 SGHTA and CDR2 FQGNSA. V lost 5 bases and J 2 bases, leaving 13 bases between the germline ends. The CDR3 protein is CASSVVRGTYNEQFF. The DNA for the CDR3 is TGTGCCAGCAGCGTCGTCAGGGGCACCTACAATGAGCAGTTCTTC.

This chain links TRBV7-6 with TRBJ2-7; 8 bases map to TRBD1. Looked up from germline, CDR1 is SGHVS and CDR2 is FNYEAQ. The J segment lost 3 bases and the V segment lost 5 bases, leaving 9 bases of the junction unmatched. The CDR3 extends over 15 amino acids. For the CDR3, the DNA is TGTGCCAGCAGCAGGACAGGGTCCCACGGCTACGAGCAGTACTTC. This encodes CASSRTGSHGYEQYF.

This chain links TRBV11-2 with TRBJ1-2; D is perhaps TRBD1 (5 bases). The germline CDR1 and CDR2 sequences are SGHAT and FQNNGV. The CDR3 extends over 14 amino acids. V lost 5 bases and J 4 bases, leaving 14 bases between the germline ends. The CDR3 DNA reads as TGTGCCAGCAGCGTTGGTACAGGCCTCTATGGCTACACCTTC. It translates to CASSVGTGLYGYTF. Full variable domain (rest looked up from reference TRBV11-2 and TRBJ1-2): EAGVAQSPRYKIIEKRQSVAFWCNPISGHATLYWYQQILGQGPKLLIQFQNNGVVDDSQLPKDRFSAERLKGVDSTLKIQPAKLEDSAVYLCASSVGTGLYGYTFGSGTRLTVV.

CDR3 in DNA: TGTGCCAGCAGCGGGGGGGGGTCGGTTGCCGGGGAGCTGTTTTTT. Its protein product is CASSGGGSVAGELFF. The J gene is TRBJ2-2, the V gene TRBV5-4; TRBD2 matches at 7 bases. This CDR3 is 15 amino acids long. Germline V lookup: CDR1 SGHNT, CDR2 YYREEE (reference sequence). The V and J ends lost 4 bases and 6 bases, in that order; junction bases with no gene match: 9.

The chain is built from TRBV5-1 and TRBJ2-5, with D tentatively TRBD2 (5 bases). The germline V and J ends were trimmed by 4 bases and 5 bases, with 18 bases remaining between them. The CDR3 covers 15 residues. Germline V gene sequence: CDR1 SGHRS, CDR2 YFSETQ. For the CDR3, the DNA is TGCGCCAGCAGCCCGACGGACTTTCCTTGGGAGACCCAGTACTTC. Translating it yields CASSPTDFPWETQYF. Supplemented by reference TRBV5-1 and TRBJ2-5, the full variable domain reads KAGVTQTPRYLIKTRGQQVTLSCSPISGHRSVSWYQQTPGQGLQFLFEYFSETQRNKGNFPGRFSGRQFSNSRSEMNVSTLELGDSALYLCASSPTDFPWETQYFGPGTRLLVL.

The CDR3 DNA follows: TGTGCCAGCAGCTCGGGCAGATATGGACAGGGAGGCTATGGCTACACCTTC. It codes for CASSSGRYGQGGYGYTF. This sequence joins TRBV11-2 and TRBJ1-2; 8 positions agree with TRBD1. Trimming removed 4 bases from V and 4 bases from J; junction bases left unmatched: 14. The CDR3 has 17 amino acids. The germline V gene encodes CDR1 SGHAT and CDR2 FQNNGV.

The rearrangement links TRBV11-2 to TRBJ2-5, with TRBD2 matching over 7 bases. This CDR3 spans 16 amino acids. J was trimmed by 4 bases and V by 0 bases; bases with no gene match: 8. Germline V gene lookup returns CDR1 SGHAT and CDR2 FQNNGV. CDR3 in DNA: TGTGCCAGCAGCTTAGACCTGGGAGGGCCTGGAGAGACCCAGTACTTC. Translation gives CASSLDLGGPGETQYF.

This clone has a single count. The rearrangement uses TRBV5-1 and TRBJ1-2, with 8 nucleotides matching TRBD1. The V segment lost 4 bases and the J segment 4 bases; nucleotides outside the gene matches: 3. The CDR3 sequence is 13 residues long. The germline V gene encodes CDR1 SGHRS and CDR2 YFSETQ. The CDR3 is CASSTDRAYGYTF. The CDR3 DNA reads TGCGCCAGCAGCACGGACAGGGCCTATGGCTACACCTTC.

The rearrangement links TRBV30 to TRBJ1-1; possible D gene TRBD1, 6 bases. CDR1 is GTSNPN, CDR2 SVGIG, per germline (reference sequence). Trimming removed 4 bases at V and 0 bases at J, with 12 bases between. The CDR3 contains 14 residues. The CDR3 DNA is TGTGCCTGGACTGGACAGACTATGAACACTGAAGCTTTCTTT. As protein: CAWTGQTMNTEAFF. The complete variable domain, with remaining parts taken from reference TRBV30 and TRBJ1-1, reads SQTIHQWPATLVQPVGSPLSLECTVEGTSNPNLYWYRQAAGRGLQLLFYSVGIGQISSEVPQNLSASRPQDRQFILSSKKLLLSDSGFYLCAWTGQTMNTEAFFGQGTRLTVV.

This rearrangement joins TRBV6-6 to TRBJ1-5; TRBD1 is a possible D gene (5 bases). The V end lost 2 bases, the J end lost 6 bases, and 11 bases lay between the germline ends. The CDR3 spans 14 residues. From germline, CDR1 is MNHNY and CDR2 SVGAGI (reference sequence). The CDR3 reads CASSYQGGTQPQHF. CDR3 DNA: TGTGCCAGCAGTTACCAGGGAGGGACTCAGCCCCAGCATTTT.

CDR3 in DNA: TGTGCCAGCGCCTTATGGGCGGACAGGTCCGAGCAGTACTTC. Its translation: CASALWADRSEQYF. V and J are TRBV27 and TRBJ2-7; 7 positions match TRBD1. CDR1 MNHEY and CDR2 SMNVEV come from the germline V gene (reference sequence). V shed 8 bases and J 6 bases; nucleotides not matched to a gene: 13. This CDR3 region has 14 residues.

The rearrangement joins TRBV28 to TRBJ1-2, with D uncertain. Germline V gene lookup returns CDR1 MDHEN and CDR2 SYDVKM. The CDR3 covers 12 residues. Trimming pared 6 bases from V and 3 bases from J, leaving 8 bases between. The CDR3, as DNA: TGTGCCAGCAGCCCAGGTGACTATGGCTACACCTTC. The encoded protein is CASSPGDYGYTF.

The chain has TRBV14 and TRBJ1-2; 10 bases are a match to TRBD1. Trimming removed 4 bases from V and 5 bases from J; junction bases left unmatched: 7. Germline V gene sequence: CDR1 SGHDN, CDR2 FVKESK. This CDR3 contains 15 residues. The CDR3 nucleotides read TGTGCCAGCAGCCCCATCGGACAGGGGGTATATGGCTACACCTTC. Translating it yields CASSPIGQGVYGYTF. Filled out from reference TRBV14 and TRBJ1-2, the complete variable domain reads EAGVTQFPSHSVIEKGQTVTLRCDPISGHDNLYWYRRVMGKEIKFLLHFVKESKQDESGMPNNRFLAERTGGTYSTLKVQPAELEDSGVYFCASSPIGQGVYGYTFGSGTRLTVV.

Concerning this clone itself: A junction boundary mismatches the germline segment, possibly from a read error. The V gene is TRBV7-8, the J gene TRBJ1-3, with 9 bases lining up with TRBD1. Germline V gene sequence: CDR1 SGHVS, CDR2 FQNEAQ. This CDR3 is built from 15 residues. The CDR3 DNA reads TGTGCTAGCAGCTTTTTGACAGGGGGAGGAAACACCATATATTTT. Residues: CASSFLTGGGNTIYF.

The chain recombines TRBV5-1 with TRBJ2-1, with a possible D match to TRBD1 (6 bases). Germline V gene data show CDR1 as SGHRS and CDR2 as YFSETQ. The CDR3 is made up of 15 amino acids. The ends were cut back, 4 bases at V and 2 bases at J, with 13 bases in the middle. CDR3 sequence (DNA): TGCGCCAGCAGCCCAGGGGACCATACCTACAATGAGCAGTTCTTC. It encodes CASSPGDHTYNEQFF. The entire variable domain, with the rest obtained from reference TRBV5-1 and TRBJ2-1, is as follows: KAGVTQTPRYLIKTRGQQVTLSCSPISGHRSVSWYQQTPGQGLQFLFEYFSETQRNKGNFPGRFSGRQFSNSRSEMNVSTLELGDSALYLCASSPGDHTYNEQFFGPGTRLTVL.

V gene TRBV6-1 combines with J gene TRBJ1-2; TRBD1 is a possible D gene (5 bases). Germline values: CDR1 MNHNS, CDR2 SASEGT. The CDR3 spans 12 residues. In DNA, the CDR3 is TGTGCGGTTGTAGGACAAGAATATGGCTACACCTTC. Protein: CAVVGQEYGYTF.

The V and J genes are TRBV6-5 and TRBJ2-7; TRBD1 is a possible D gene (5 bases). The CDR3 runs to 16 residues. Germline loops: CDR1 MNHEY, CDR2 SVGAGI. Trimming took off 1 base at V and 0 bases at J, with 13 bases between the two ends. The CDR3 sequence is CASSYFHRTNSYEQYF. The CDR3 nucleotides read TGTGCCAGCAGTTACTTTCACCGGACAAACTCCTACGAGCAGTACTTC.

The rearrangement links TRBV5-5 to TRBJ2-2; a possible D gene is TRBD1 (7 bases). CDR3 size: 14 residues. Trimming stripped 4 bases from V and 4 bases from J, with 11 bases between. CDR1 SGHKS and CDR2 YYEKEE come from the germline V gene (reference sequence). CDR3 DNA sequence: TGTGCCAGCAGCCCAGGGGGGTTCACCGGGGAGCTGTTTTTT. Translating it yields CASSPGGFTGELFF. Full variable domain (rest looked up from reference TRBV5-5 and TRBJ2-2): DAGVTQSPTHLIKTRGQQVTLRCSPISGHKSVSWYQQVLGQGPQFIFQYYEKEERGRGNFPDRFSARQFPNYSSELNVNALLLGDSALYLCASSPGGFTGELFFGEGSRLTVL.

CDR3 nucleotides: TGTGCCAGCAGCTTAGTCGGTGGCAGGGGATGGCGGGGGGACAATGAGCAGTTCTTC. It codes for CASSLVGGRGWRGDNEQFF. This chain uses TRBV7-2 with TRBJ2-1, with 8 positions matching TRBD2. CDR3 size: 19 residues. Germline CDR1 and CDR2: SGHTA and FQGNSA. V lost 1 base, J lost 5 bases, and 16 bases stayed unmatched.

The CDR3 nucleotides read TGTGCCAGCAGCTTGGGGGGGCTGAGCGATACGCAGTATTTT. Protein: CASSLGGLSDTQYF. J is TRBJ2-3 and V is TRBV5-6; D is perhaps TRBD1 (6 bases). V gave up 0 bases and J gave up 6 bases, with 11 bases separating them. The CDR3 runs 14 residues. Germline V gene sequence: CDR1 SGHDT, CDR2 YYEEEE.

CDR3 sequence reads: CASSLRLAGGLGEQYF. In DNA form, the CDR3 reads TGTGCCAGCAGCCTCCGACTAGCGGGAGGCCTTGGGGAGCAGTACTTC. V is TRBV7-6 and J is TRBJ2-7; TRBD2 aligns across 13 bases. The germline gives CDR1 SGHVS, CDR2 FNYEAQ. Trimming removed 5 bases from V and 7 bases from J; junction bases left unmatched: 11. The CDR3 has 16 residues.